Presented here are 8 T cell receptor beta chains from one specimen sequenced in a study of T-cell memory formation after mild COVID-19. TCRdb re-called the 5' RACE reads with MiXCR, one entry per CDR3 protein. The table records some 97,000 distinct CDR3 sequences, more than 9.5% of them present only once. The sequencing sample was made of PBMCs or a T cell subset sorted from them (not recorded which). The receptors originated from a man aged 18 to 35 who had mild COVID-19 (a few samples of this study predate the infection). Cell type and time point are not known.

The rearrangement links TRBV7-6 to TRBJ2-5; a possible D gene is TRBD1 (6 bases). The V end was cut by 1 base, the J end by 4 bases, with 10 bases between. This CDR3 is built from 14 residues. Germline-derived CDR1 and CDR2 are SGHVS and FNYEAQ. CDR3 sequence: CASSLGGLRETQYF. The CDR3 DNA follows: TGTGCCAGCAGCTTAGGGGGGCTGAGAGAGACCCAGTACTTC.

The J gene is TRBJ2-7, the V gene TRBV7-2; D gene uncertain. Trimming removed 5 bases from V and 4 bases from J, with 9 bases in between. CDR3 size: 12 residues. The germline V gene has CDR1 SGHTA and CDR2 FQGNSA. The CDR3 sequence is CASSPRRYEQYF. The CDR3 DNA sequence: TGTGCCAGCAGCCCTCGACGATACGAGCAGTACTTC.

The chain recombines TRBV14 with TRBJ1-1; D gene uncertain. Trimming took off 4 bases at V and 3 bases at J, with 15 bases between the two ends. The CDR3 extends over 15 amino acids. Germline CDR1 is SGHDN and CDR2 is FVKESK. CDR3 region: CASSPSRVWHTEAFF. The CDR3 DNA reads as TGTGCCAGCAGCCCAAGTCGGGTTTGGCACACTGAAGCTTTCTTT.

The J gene is TRBJ1-2, the V gene TRBV13; a weak D match, TRBD1 (5 bases). The CDR3 loop spans 13 amino acids. The V end was cut by 2 bases, the J end by 4 bases, with 8 bases between. Germline CDR1 is PRHDT and CDR2 is FYEKMQ (reference sequence). The CDR3 DNA follows: TGTGCCAGCAGCTTATCAGGGTTCTATGGCTACACCTTC. It codes for CASSLSGFYGYTF.

In this sample, this clonotype turned up a few times. The rearrangement uses TRBV6-5 and TRBJ2-7; 8 bases align to TRBD1. The CDR3 covers 16 residues. The trim removed 5 bases at V and 1 base at J, leaving 10 bases unmatched. The germline V gene has CDR1 MNHEY and CDR2 SVGAGI. CDR3 in amino acids: CASSTRRDRISYEQYF. Written as DNA, the CDR3 is TGTGCCAGCAGTACCAGAAGGGACAGGATTTCCTACGAGCAGTACTTC.

This clonotype was seen many times. In DNA, the CDR3 is TGTGCCAGTAATCAACCAACAGGGAACACTGAAGCTTTCTTT. It is translated as CASNQPTGNTEAFF. This chain uses TRBV19 with TRBJ1-1, with a possible D match to TRBD1 (5 bases). V was pared by 7 bases and J by 1 base, with 13 bases between. The CDR3 sequence is 14 residues long. Germline V lookup: CDR1 LNHDA, CDR2 SQIVND (reference sequence). The full variable domain, with the rest looked up from reference TRBV19 and TRBJ1-1, is DGGITQSPKYLFRKEGQNVTLSCEQNLNHDAMYWYRQDPGQGLRLIYYSQIVNDFQKGDIAEGYSVSREKKESFPLTVTSAQKNPTAFYLCASNQPTGNTEAFFGQGTRLTVV.

In this sample, this clonotype turned up a few times. The chain couples TRBV20-1 to TRBJ1-4; D gene unclear. From germline, CDR1 is DFQATT and CDR2 SNEGSKA (reference sequence). Trimming shortened V by 3 bases and J by 11 bases, and 16 bases separated the two germline ends. The CDR3 consists of 13 residues. The CDR3 reads CSASDVRSRKLFF. CDR3 DNA: TGCAGTGCTAGTGATGTCCGCTCACGGAAACTGTTTTTT.

This clonotype was observed a handful of times. The CDR3 bases are TGTGCCAGCAGCTTAGGATTTGGCTTGGATGAGCAGTTCTTC. Protein product: CASSLGFGLDEQFF. The rearrangement joins TRBV7-2 to TRBJ2-1; the D is unclear. The CDR3 spans 14 residues. V was shortened by 1 base and J by 8 bases, with 12 bases between the two germline ends. CDR1 and CDR2 (germline): SGHTA, FQGNSA.